The sequence of this TCR beta chain was determined in a study of monozygotic twins with inflammatory bowel disease. Study results and limitations: Healthy co-twins exceeded IBD patients in TCRbeta diversity as measured by inverse Simpson. The study supported no single strong signal or clonotype linked to IBD.

Per germline, CDR1 SQVTM and CDR2 ANQGSEA. There are 12 residues in the CDR3. Investigators pulled total RNA out of whole blood and did not sort T cells. Addition of UMIs with a 6-nucleotide sample barcode was achieved by template switching. TCRdb reanalyzed the 5' RACE reads and collapses them to one entry per CDR3 protein, without DNA. The table for this sample gives some 440,000 distinct CDR3 sequences. For this clonotype: Its specificity is unknown.

This receptor was taken from a human donor with ulcerative colitis or Crohn's disease, or a healthy co-twin of an affected twin (not recorded which). V and J are TRBV29-1 and TRBJ1-1; TCRdb designates TRBD1, a call that cannot be tested without DNA. Sequencing was done on a sample of blood. The CDR3 here is CSVGQPNTEAFF. The full variable domain, completed using reference TRBV29-1 and TRBJ1-1, is SAVISQKPSRDICQRGTSLTIQCQVDSQVTMMFWYRQQPGQSLTLIATANQGSEATYESGFVIDKFPISRPNLTFSTLTVSNMSPEDSSIYLCSVGQPNTEAFFGQGTRLTVV.